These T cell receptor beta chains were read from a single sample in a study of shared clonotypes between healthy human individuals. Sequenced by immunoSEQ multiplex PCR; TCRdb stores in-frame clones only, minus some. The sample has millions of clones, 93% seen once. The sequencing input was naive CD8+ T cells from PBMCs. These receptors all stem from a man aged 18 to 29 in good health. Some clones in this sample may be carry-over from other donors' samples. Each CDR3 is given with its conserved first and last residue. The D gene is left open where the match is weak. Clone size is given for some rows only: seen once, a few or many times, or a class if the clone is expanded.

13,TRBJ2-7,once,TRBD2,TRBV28,CASSRDYLYEQYF,TGTGCCAGCAGTCGGGACTACCTATACGAGCAGTACTTC
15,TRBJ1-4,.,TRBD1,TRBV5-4,CASSLSTGGREKLFF,TGTGCCAGCAGCTTAAGTACAGGGGGCAGAGAAAAACTGTTTTTT
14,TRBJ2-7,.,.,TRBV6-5,CASSYGTKTYEQYF,TGTGCCAGCAGTTACGGCACCAAAACGTACGAGCAGTACTTC
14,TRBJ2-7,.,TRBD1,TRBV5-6,CASSLLQGSYEQYF,TGTGCCAGCAGCTTGTTACAGGGGAGCTACGAGCAGTACTTC
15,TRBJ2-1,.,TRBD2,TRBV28,CASSLWREGENEQFF,TGTGCCAGCAGTTTATGGCGGGAGGGGGAAAATGAGCAGTTCTTC
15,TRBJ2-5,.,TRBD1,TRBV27,CASRLRDRGEETQYF,TGTGCCAGCAGACTCCGGGACAGGGGGGAGGAGACCCAGTACTTC
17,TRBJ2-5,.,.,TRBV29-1,CSTIGWGGYGARETQYF,TGCAGCACCATAGGTTGGGGGGGCTACGGCGCCAGGGAGACCCAGTACTTC
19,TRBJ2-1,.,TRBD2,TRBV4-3,CASSQEAPLRAGGGNEQFF,TGCGCCAGCAGCCAAGAGGCCCCCCTCCGGGCGGGAGGGGGCAATGAGCAGTTCTTC
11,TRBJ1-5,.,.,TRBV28,CASSVDQPQHF,TGTGCCAGCAGTGTAGATCAGCCCCAGCATTTT
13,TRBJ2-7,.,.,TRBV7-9,CASSFLGGREQYF,TGTGCCAGCAGCTTTCTTGGGGGACGGGAGCAGTACTTC
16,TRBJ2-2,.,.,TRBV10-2,CASSDRREKDTGELFF,TGCGCCAGCAGTGATAGAAGGGAAAAAGACACCGGGGAGCTGTTTTTT
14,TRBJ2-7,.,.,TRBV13,CASSLGRGVYEQYF,TGTGCCAGCAGCTTAGGCAGGGGGGTGTACGAGCAGTACTTC
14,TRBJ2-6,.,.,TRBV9,CASSVDRGANVLTF,TGTGCCAGCAGCGTAGATCGAGGGGCCAACGTCCTGACTTTC
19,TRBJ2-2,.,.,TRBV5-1,CASSLDPLRQRSTTGELFF,TGCGCCAGCAGCTTGGACCCCCTCCGACAGAGATCAACCACCGGGGAGCTGTTTTTT
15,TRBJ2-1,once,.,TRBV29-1,CSVEVVGGIYNEQFF,TGCAGCGTTGAAGTGGTAGGGGGGATATACAATGAGCAGTTCTTC
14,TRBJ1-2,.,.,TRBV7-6,CASSPGESNYGYTF,TGTGCCAGCAGCCCCGGGGAATCTAACTATGGCTACACCTTC
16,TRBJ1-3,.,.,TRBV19,CASRARATDSGNTIYF,TGTGCCAGTAGGGCCCGGGCCACCGACTCTGGAAACACCATATATTTT
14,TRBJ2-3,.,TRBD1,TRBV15,CATSRTGETDTQYF,TGTGCCACCAGCAGAACAGGGGAAACAGATACGCAGTATTTT
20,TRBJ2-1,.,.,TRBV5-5,CASSLVAPDAGPLVENEQFF,TGTGCCAGCAGCTTGGTAGCCCCCGACGCTGGGCCCCTGGTGGAGAATGAGCAGTTCTTC
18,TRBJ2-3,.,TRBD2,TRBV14,CASSQPPKRGPSTDTQYF,TGTGCCAGCAGCCAACCCCCCAAGCGGGGGCCTAGCACAGATACGCAGTATTTT
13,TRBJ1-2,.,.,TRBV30,CATKWGGSNGYTF,TGTGCCACAAAATGGGGGGGCTCAAATGGCTACACCTTC
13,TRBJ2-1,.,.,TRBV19,CASSIGLVSEQFF,TGTGCCAGTAGTATAGGGTTAGTAAGTGAGCAGTTCTTC
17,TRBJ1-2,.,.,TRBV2,CASSALPGALSFDGYTF,TGTGCCAGCAGTGCCCTACCCGGGGCACTGTCATTCGATGGCTACACCTTC
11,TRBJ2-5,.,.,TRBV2,CASSPRETQYF,TGTGCCAGCAGCCCTCGTGAGACCCAGTACTTC
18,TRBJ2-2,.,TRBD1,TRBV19,CASSARGQGAWYTGELFF,TGTGCCAGTAGCGCCAGGGGACAGGGGGCATGGTACACCGGGGAGCTGTTTTTT
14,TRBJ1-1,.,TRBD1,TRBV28,CASSSQTGGTEAFF,TGTGCCAGCAGTTCCCAGACAGGGGGAACTGAAGCTTTCTTT
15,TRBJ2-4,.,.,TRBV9,CASSVDVGAKNIQYF,TGTGCCAGCAGCGTAGATGTCGGAGCCAAAAACATTCAGTACTTC
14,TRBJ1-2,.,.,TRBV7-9,CASSLAGSGYGYTF,TGTGCCAGCAGCTTAGCTGGCTCCGGCTATGGCTACACCTTC
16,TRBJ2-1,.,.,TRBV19,CASSWSSGSSYNEQFF,TGTGCCAGTAGTTGGTCTTCGGGCAGCTCCTACAATGAGCAGTTCTTC
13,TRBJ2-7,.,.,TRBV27,CASSLAPSYEQYF,TGTGCCAGCAGTTTAGCGCCTTCCTACGAGCAGTACTTC
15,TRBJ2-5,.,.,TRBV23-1,CASSQRGRGKETQYF,TGCGCCAGCAGTCAACGTGGCAGGGGAAAAGAGACCCAGTACTTC
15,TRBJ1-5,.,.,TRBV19,CASSPVDGGNQPQHF,TGTGCCAGTAGTCCCGTTGACGGTGGCAATCAGCCCCAGCATTTT
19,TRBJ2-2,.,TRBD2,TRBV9,CASSVGVTSGSFFPGELFF,TGTGCCAGCAGCGTAGGAGTGACTAGCGGGAGCTTCTTCCCCGGGGAGCTGTTTTTT
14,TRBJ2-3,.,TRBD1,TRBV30,CAWSAGGSTDTQYF,TGTGCCTGGAGTGCAGGGGGTAGCACAGATACGCAGTATTTT
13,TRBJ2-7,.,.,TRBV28,CASSTRQSYEQYF,TGTGCCAGCAGTACACGACAGTCCTACGAGCAGTACTTC
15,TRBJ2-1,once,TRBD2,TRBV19,CASSLTSGRADEQFF,TGTGCCAGTAGTTTGACTAGCGGGAGGGCCGATGAGCAGTTCTTC
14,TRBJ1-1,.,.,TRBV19,CASAPWGASAEAFF,TGTGCCAGTGCCCCTTGGGGGGCCTCTGCTGAAGCTTTCTTT
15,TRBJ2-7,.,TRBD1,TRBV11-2,CASSPRQGFAYEQYF,TGTGCCAGCAGCCCTCGACAGGGTTTCGCCTACGAGCAGTACTTC
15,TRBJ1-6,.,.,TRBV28,CASSFIQGHNSPLHF,TGTGCCAGCAGTTTTATACAGGGCCATAATTCACCCCTCCACTTT
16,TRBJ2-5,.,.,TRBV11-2,CASSLSTGSGFETQYF,TGTGCCAGCAGCTTATCTACAGGGTCGGGCTTCGAGACCCAGTACTTC
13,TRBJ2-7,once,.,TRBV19,CASSTYDSYEQYF,TGTGCCAGTAGCACATACGACAGCTACGAGCAGTACTTC
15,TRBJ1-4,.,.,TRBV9,CASSVGGAWGEKLFF,TGTGCCAGCAGCGTAGGTGGGGCGTGGGGTGAAAAACTGTTTTTT
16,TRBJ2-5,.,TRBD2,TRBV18,CASSPTTSGRRETQYF,TGTGCCAGCTCACCGACGACTAGCGGGAGGCGCGAGACCCAGTACTTC
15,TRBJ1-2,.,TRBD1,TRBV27,CASKENRGQVGGYTF,TGTGCCAGCAAAGAGAACAGGGGGCAAGTTGGTGGCTACACCTTC
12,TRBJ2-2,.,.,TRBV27,CASLKNTGELFF,TGTGCCAGCCTTAAGAACACCGGGGAGCTGTTTTTT
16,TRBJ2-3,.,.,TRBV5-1,CASSLSRAQVEHTQYF,TGCGCCAGCAGCTTATCTAGGGCCCAGGTGGAACATACGCAGTATTTT
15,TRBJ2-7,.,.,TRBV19,CASSIWPNPTYEQYF,TGTGCCAGTAGTATATGGCCAAATCCAACCTACGAGCAGTACTTC
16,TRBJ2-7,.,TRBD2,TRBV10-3,CAISELTTSGSHEQYF,TGTGCCATCAGTGAGTTGACGACTAGCGGGAGCCACGAGCAGTACTTC
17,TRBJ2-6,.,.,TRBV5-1,CASSGSRDDSGANVLTF,TGCGCCAGCAGCGGGAGCAGGGACGATTCTGGGGCCAACGTCCTGACTTTC
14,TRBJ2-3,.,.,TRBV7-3,CASSLAGRTDTQYF,TGTGCCAGCAGCTTAGCTGGGAGGACAGATACGCAGTATTTT
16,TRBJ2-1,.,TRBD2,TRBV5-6,CASSNLGGSSYNEQFF,TGTGCCAGCAGCAACCTCGGCGGGAGTTCCTACAATGAGCAGTTCTTC
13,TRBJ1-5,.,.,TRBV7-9,CATAYGPNQPQHF,TGTGCCACCGCTTATGGGCCCAATCAGCCCCAGCATTTT